The entry below describes one T cell receptor (beta chain). Its recognized antigen is unknown. No much larger clone exists at a distance of one base, and base qualities are not known. For each enrolled patient, mismatch repair deficiency was established using either polymerase chain reaction or immunohistochemistry. A few patients who responded to pembrolizumab therapy underwent TCR sequencing. In the phase II trial, pembrolizumab PD-1 blockade was tested prospectively in advanced mismatch repair-deficient cancers, no matter which tissue of origin the cancers came from. Peripheral blood T cell samples were collected serially, before PD-1 blockade began and at several time points afterward. Blood sampling time points were reported as weeks after the first dose of pembrolizumab. The data belong to a study of PD-1 blockade in mismatch repair-deficient tumors (dated by TCRdb to 2017 to 2019). Looking at the study overall: Between late 2013 and September 2016, the trial enrolled fewer than 95 consecutive patients with 12 mismatch repair-deficient cancer types, every one of whom had been previously treated and was progressing. Deep sequencing of TCR CDR3 regions was used to track tumor-associated T cell clones in peripheral blood of patients responding to PD-1 blockade. Here is what the overall study found, with its caveats: Clones residing in the tumor, which were often undetectable in blood before treatment, expanded quickly after pembrolizumab and then contracted, generally before radiologic responses.

Via the germline V gene, CDR1 is MGHRA and CDR2 YSYEKL. The CDR3 sequence holds 14 residues, the cysteine and phenylalanine included. The read is trimmed to its CDR3 DNA, 42 bases read in frame from base 1. Relative to germline, V is missing 1 base and J is missing 3 bases, with 2 bases of the junction outside any gene match. Library preparation used the immunoSEQ multiplex PCR assay. Not all clones reach the TCRdb copy of this immuneACCESS table, which keeps in-frame sequences only. Checked studies attribute under half of the gap to unresolved V genes and leave the rest unexplained. The sample includes about 60,000 clones, with around 88% observed a single time. The ten top clones hold approximately 14% of the sample.

The material sequenced was peripheral blood, taken 52 weeks after starting pembrolizumab. The receptor was derived from an adult with mismatch repair-deficient cancer. This chain is built from TRBV4-1 and TRBJ2-7; TRBD1 aligns with 8 central bases. The nucleotides are TGCGCCAGCAGCCAAGCGGACAGGGACTACGAGCAGTACTTC. It translates to CASSQADRDYEQYF.